Below, 14 T cell receptor beta chains from the same sample are listed, as sequenced in a study of T-cell reconstitution after alpha-beta-depleted transplantation in children. Preparation of the TCRbeta library involved a method that used unique molecular identifiers. TCRdb re-called the PCR reads through MiXCR, storing one row per CDR3 protein. The sample shows about a million distinct CDR3 sequences, under 30% of them seen only once. The input for sequencing was PBMCs, mostly from graft donor cells, taken 360 days after TCRalphabeta/CD19-depleted stem cell transplant. Receptors originate from a boy in the first two years of life who had a stem cell transplant for SCID, so the T cells may come from the graft donor.

The rearrangement links TRBV27 to TRBJ1-2, with D unresolved. The CDR3 is made up of 14 amino acids. CDR1 is MNHEY and CDR2 is SMNVEV in the germline V gene (reference sequence). V lost 1 base to trimming and J lost 2 bases, with 8 bases between them. The CDR3 coding sequence is TGTGCCAGCAGTTTATGGCCAGGCAACTATGGCTACACCTTC. This codes for CASSLWPGNYGYTF.

This clonotype was counted a few times. The chain carries TRBV6-1 and TRBJ2-2, with TRBD2 identical over 8 bases. V was clipped by 6 bases and J by 6 bases; unmatched bases: 9. The CDR3 has 15 residues. The germline V gene has CDR1 MNHNS and CDR2 SASEGT. CDR3 in amino acids: CASRNGGAWAGELFF. The CDR3 nucleotides are TGTGCCAGCAGGAACGGGGGGGCCTGGGCCGGGGAGCTGTTTTTT.

The chain links TRBV5-1 to TRBJ2-6; D is possibly TRBD1 or TRBD2 (5 bases each). Germline-derived CDR1 and CDR2 are SGHRS and YFSETQ. CDR3 size: 16 residues. Trimming shortened V by 4 bases and J by 1 base, and 12 bases separated the two germline ends. DNA of the CDR3: TGCGCCAGCAGCCCGGAGAGGGGATCTGGGGCCAACGTCCTGACTTTC. As protein: CASSPERGSGANVLTF.

Only a few counts were recorded for this clonotype. The rearrangement links TRBV27 to TRBJ2-7; D is possibly TRBD2 (6 bases). Trimming took 2 bases from V and 0 from J, leaving 11 bases between them. Per the germline V gene, CDR1 is MNHEY and CDR2 is SMNVEV (reference sequence). This CDR3 has 15 amino acids. In nucleotides, the CDR3 is TGTGCCAGCAGTTTAACGCGGGGCTACTCCTACGAGCAGTACTTC. As protein: CASSLTRGYSYEQYF.

The chain is built from TRBV4-2 and TRBJ2-1, with D possibly being TRBD1 or TRBD2 (5 bases each). Deletions cut 1 base from V and 4 bases from J, with 14 bases between. CDR1 is LGHNA, CDR2 YNFKEQ, per germline. This CDR3 is 16 amino acids long. The CDR3 region is CASSQGDRRGYNEQFF. The CDR3, as DNA: TGTGCCAGCAGCCAAGGGGACCGCAGAGGATACAATGAGCAGTTCTTC.

The chain employs TRBV7-3 and TRBJ2-1, with a possible D match to TRBD1 (6 bases). The CDR3 is 11 amino acids. Germline CDR1 and CDR2: SGHTA and FQGTGA. V lost 4 bases, J lost 10 bases, and 8 bases lay in between. The CDR3 coding sequence is TGTGCCAGCAGCTATGGACAGGAGCAGTTCTTC. This translates into CASSYGQEQFF.

The rearrangement uses TRBV12-3 or TRBV12-4 and TRBJ2-5; the D is unclear. Trimming took 2 bases from V and 5 from J, leaving 6 bases between them. This CDR3 is built from 12 residues. CDR3 loop: CASSLHAETQYF. The CDR3 coding sequence is TGTGCCAGCAGTTTACATGCGGAGACCCAGTACTTC.

The rearrangement joins TRBV25-1 to TRBJ2-7, with 7 bases lining up with TRBD2. V lost 3 bases and J lost 2; bases outside the gene matches: 10. Germline V CDR1 and CDR2: MGHDK, SYGVNS. The CDR3 consists of 16 residues. CDR3: CASSEPLGREPYEQYF. The CDR3 DNA is TGTGCCAGCAGTGAGCCCCTAGGGAGGGAACCCTACGAGCAGTACTTC.

DNA for the CDR3: TGTGCCAGCAGCGTCGCGACGACAGGGGGACAACATGGCTACACCTTC. Its translation is CASSVATTGGQHGYTF. The chain has TRBV9 and TRBJ1-2, with 9 bases matching TRBD1. The CDR3 covers 16 residues. Germline CDR1 is SGDLS and CDR2 is YYNGEE. With 2 bases clipped from V and 6 bases from J, the junction kept 11 bases outside the gene matches. Filled out from reference TRBV9 and TRBJ1-2, the complete variable domain reads DSGVTQTPKHLITATGQRVTLRCSPRSGDLSVYWYQQSLDQGLQFLIQYYNGEERAKGNILERFSAQQFPDLHSELNLSSLELGDSALYFCASSVATTGGQHGYTFGSGTRLTVV.

This chain joins TRBV20-1 and TRBJ2-7; D is perhaps TRBD1 (6 bases). V shed 1 base and J shed 3 bases, with 13 bases lying between them. Germline loops: CDR1 DFQATT, CDR2 SNEGSKA (reference sequence). The CDR3 spans 14 residues. The CDR3 DNA is TGCAGTGCTAGAGCCGACAGGCTTAACTACGAGCAGTACTTC. Encoded protein: CSARADRLNYEQYF.

V gene TRBV12-3 or TRBV12-4 combines with J gene TRBJ2-3, with D perhaps given as TRBD1 or TRBD2 (5 bases each). The CDR3 contains 16 residues. V dropped 6 bases and J dropped 2 bases, with 18 bases sitting between them. The CDR3 spells CASRSGRTGPTDTQYF. The CDR3 region has the DNA TGTGCCAGCAGGTCGGGACGGACGGGGCCCACAGATACGCAGTATTTT.

This clonotype has a handful of counts. CDR3 protein: CSVDSALPGPQYF. Written as DNA, the CDR3 is TGCAGCGTTGACTCCGCCTTGCCGGGGCCCCAGTACTTC. The chain is built from TRBV29-1 and TRBJ2-5, with D perhaps assigned TRBD1 or TRBD2 (5 bases each). Germline V lookup: CDR1 SQVTM, CDR2 ANQGSEA. The length of the CDR3 is 13 residues. The ends were cut back, 3 bases at V and 9 bases at J, with 17 bases in the middle.

The genes are TRBV27 and TRBJ2-7, with a tentative D call TRBD1 (5 bases). Germline V gives CDR1 MNHEY, CDR2 SMNVEV (reference sequence). Trimming pared 5 bases from V and 6 bases from J, leaving 14 bases between. The CDR3 loop spans 13 amino acids. CDR3 sequence reads: CASSLGPRGEQYF. The CDR3 DNA reads TGTGCCAGCAGTCTGGGCCCAAGGGGCGAGCAGTACTTC.

V usage is TRBV11-2 and J usage is TRBJ2-3; possible D gene TRBD1, 5 bases. Germline CDR1 and CDR2: SGHAT and FQNNGV. The CDR3 loop spans 16 amino acids. The V end lost 1 base, the J end lost 8 bases, and 19 bases lay between the germline ends. CDR3 in amino acids: CASSLVDSLRVATQYF. The DNA of the CDR3 is TGTGCCAGCAGCTTAGTAGACAGCCTACGGGTGGCTACGCAGTATTTT. Using reference TRBV11-2 and TRBJ2-3 for the parts outside the CDR3, the full variable domain is EAGVAQSPRYKIIEKRQSVAFWCNPISGHATLYWYQQILGQGPKLLIQFQNNGVVDDSQLPKDRFSAERLKGVDSTLKIQPAKLEDSAVYLCASSLVDSLRVATQYFGPGTRLTVL.